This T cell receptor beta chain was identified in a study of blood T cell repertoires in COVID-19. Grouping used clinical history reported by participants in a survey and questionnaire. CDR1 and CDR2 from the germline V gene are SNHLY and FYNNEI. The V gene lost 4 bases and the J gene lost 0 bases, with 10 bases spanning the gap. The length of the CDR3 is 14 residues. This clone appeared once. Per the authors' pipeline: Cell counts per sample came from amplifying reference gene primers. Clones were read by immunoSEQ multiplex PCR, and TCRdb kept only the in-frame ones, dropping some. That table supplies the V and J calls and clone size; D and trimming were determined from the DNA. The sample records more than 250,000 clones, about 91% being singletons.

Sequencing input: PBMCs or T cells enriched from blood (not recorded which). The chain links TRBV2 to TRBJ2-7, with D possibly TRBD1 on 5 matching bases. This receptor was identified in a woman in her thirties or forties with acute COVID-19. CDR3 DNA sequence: TGTGCCAGCAGTGCCCAGGGAAGCTCCTACGAGCAGTACTTC. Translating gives CASSAQGSSYEQYF. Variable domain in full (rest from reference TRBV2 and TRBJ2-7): EPEVTQTPSHQVTQMGQEVILRCVPISNHLYFYWYRQILGQKVEFLVSFYNNEISEKSEIFDDQFSVERPDGSNFTLKIRSTKLEDSAMYFCASSAQGSSYEQYFGPGTRLTVT.